The T cell receptor beta chain described here comes from a study of T cell changes during pregnancy in multiple sclerosis. Sequencing used immunoSEQ multiplex PCR; TCRdb keeps in-frame clones, though not all of them. The sample includes about 59,000 clones, around 94% of them seen just once. This clonotype originated in a female donor with multiple sclerosis, enrolled in a pregnancy study. The sample in question was CD8+ T cells from peripheral blood mononuclear cells, obtained after pregnancy.

The CDR3 DNA follows: TGTGCCAGCAGCGATGGACAGGGGGCAGGCACCGGGGAGCTGTTTTTT. Translation: CASSDGQGAGTGELFF. V gene TRBV9 combines with J gene TRBJ2-2; 11 bases agree with TRBD1. V gave up 3 bases and J gave up 4 bases; unmatched junction bases: 5. This CDR3 has 16 residues. Germline assignment: CDR1 SGDLS and CDR2 YYNGEE.